This is a list of T cell receptor beta chains from one sample in a study of blood T cell repertoires in COVID-19. Repertoires were generated with immunoSEQ multiplex PCR, while TCRdb's copy carries only in-frame clones and drops some. This table holds under 300,000 clones, about 84% found once. The sample taken for sequencing was peripheral blood. The receptors originated from a man aged 80 or over with acute or convalescent COVID-19. CDR3s include the opening cysteine and the closing phenylalanine or tryptophan. D genes are given only for firm matches. Not all rows give a size; the values are once, few, many and, for expanded clones, a class.

CDR3nt	CDR3aa	j_gene	d_gene	len	v_gene	abundance
TGTGCCAGCAGTTGGGGGGGGGTTAATGAAAAACTGTTTTTT	CASSWGGVNEKLFF	TRBJ1-4	NA	14	TRBV28	NA
TGTGCCAGCAGCGGCCAGGTGACCCAGTACTTC	CASSGQVTQYF	TRBJ2-5	NA	11	TRBV7-8	NA
TGTGCCAGCAGCTTAAACAGAGGAACGAAACCTCGGGGTGAGCAGTTCTTC	CASSLNRGTKPRGEQFF	TRBJ2-1	NA	17	TRBV11-3	NA
TGTGCCAGCGTCGGGACTAGCGGGGGAACCGGGGAGCTGTTTTTT	CASVGTSGGTGELFF	TRBJ2-2	TRBD2	15	TRBV2	NA
TGTGCCAGCAGTTTGGCGGATAACTATGGCTACACCTTC	CASSLADNYGYTF	TRBJ1-2	NA	13	TRBV28	NA
TGTGCCAGCAGCCCCACAGGGGTTGCGGCGGTTGGCTACACCTTC	CASSPTGVAAVGYTF	TRBJ1-2	TRBD1	15	TRBV3-1/TRBV3-2	NA
TGTGCCAGCAGACCCGGGGGTCTTGAAAAACTGTTTTTT	CASRPGGLEKLFF	TRBJ1-4	NA	13	TRBV12-3/TRBV12-4	NA
TGTGCCAGCAGTCCCTCCGGGAGGGGAGACTATGGCTACACCTTC	CASSPSGRGDYGYTF	TRBJ1-2	NA	15	TRBV28	NA
TGTGCCAGCAGTTACTCGAGGCAGGGCTCTGGAAACACCATATATTTT	CASSYSRQGSGNTIYF	TRBJ1-3	NA	16	TRBV6-5	NA
TGCGCCAGCAGCCAAGTAGCGGGAGGGCCCCGGAATGAGCAGTTCTTC	CASSQVAGGPRNEQFF	TRBJ2-1	TRBD2	16	TRBV4-1	NA
TGCAGTGCTAGTCGGGGTTACCAAGAGACCCAGTACTTC	CSASRGYQETQYF	TRBJ2-5	NA	13	TRBV20-1	NA
TGTGCCATCAGTGTCGGGACTTTCGCCACCGGGGAGCTGTTTTTT	CAISVGTFATGELFF	TRBJ2-2	NA	15	TRBV10-3	NA
TGTGCCAGCAGCCAAGATAGGGGACAGGAAGAGACCCAGTACTTC	CASSQDRGQEETQYF	TRBJ2-5	TRBD1	15	TRBV4-2	few
TGTGCCAGCAGCCCGGCAGGGGGAAACACCATATATTTT	CASSPAGGNTIYF	TRBJ1-3	NA	13	TRBV5-5	NA
TGTGCCAGCAGTTACCCTTCTAGTACCGACGAGCAGTACTTC	CASSYPSSTDEQYF	TRBJ2-7	NA	14	TRBV6-5	NA
TGTGCCAGCAGTGAAAGGACAGGATTGTATAGCAATCAGCCCCAGCATTTT	CASSERTGLYSNQPQHF	TRBJ1-5	TRBD1	17	TRBV6-1	NA
TGTGCCAGCAGTCTTAGGACAGGGGGCTTTAACACTGAAGCTTTCTTT	CASSLRTGGFNTEAFF	TRBJ1-1	TRBD1	16	TRBV28	NA
TGTGCCAGCTCAGCGGAGAAAGGGGGCGCCGGTGAAAAACTGTTTTTT	CASSAEKGGAGEKLFF	TRBJ1-4	TRBD1	16	TRBV18	NA
TGTGCCAGCAGTTTGGGTTGGGCCACAGATACGCAGTATTTT	CASSLGWATDTQYF	TRBJ2-3	NA	14	TRBV27	NA
TGTGCCAGCAGCCACCCTCCTTTAGTCCCCTACAATGAGCAGTTCTTC	CASSHPPLVPYNEQFF	TRBJ2-1	NA	16	TRBV16	NA
TGTGCCAGCAGTTCCCCGACGGGTAGCAATCAGCCCCAGCATTTT	CASSSPTGSNQPQHF	TRBJ1-5	NA	15	TRBV28	few
TGCGCCAGCAGCTTGGGGCTAGCGGGGGTTGACAATGAGCAGTTCTTC	CASSLGLAGVDNEQFF	TRBJ2-1	TRBD2	16	TRBV5-1	NA
TGTGCCAGCAGGAGCGGACAGGGGGTTGACGAGCAGTACTTC	CASRSGQGVDEQYF	TRBJ2-7	TRBD1	14	TRBV6-6	once
TGTGCCAGTAGTCCGGGGGTACGGCGGCAGTTCTTC	CASSPGVRRQFF	TRBJ2-1	NA	12	TRBV19	NA
TGTGCCAGTCGCCGCAGGGCGCAAACTGGCTATGGCTACACCTTC	CASRRRAQTGYGYTF	TRBJ1-2	NA	15	TRBV19	NA
TGTGCCAGCAGTGACCTGAGAGCGGGAGATTACAATGAGCAGTTCTTC	CASSDLRAGDYNEQFF	TRBJ2-1	TRBD2	16	TRBV25-1	NA
TGCGCCAGCAGCCAAGAAGGCCCTGGGAGCCTCAATCAGCCCCAGCATTTT	CASSQEGPGSLNQPQHF	TRBJ1-5	NA	17	TRBV4-1	NA
TGTGCCAGCAGCCTAGGACAGGGGGAAGTCTACGAGCAGTACTTC	CASSLGQGEVYEQYF	TRBJ2-7	TRBD1	15	TRBV7-2	NA
TGTGCCAGTAGTATGTCCCCCCAGGGGGCAGGAGGAGAGACCCAGTACTTC	CASSMSPQGAGGETQYF	TRBJ2-5	TRBD1	17	TRBV19	NA
TGTGCCAGCAGTAGAAGCGGGGGTAGCACAGATACGCAGTATTTT	CASSRSGGSTDTQYF	TRBJ2-3	TRBD2	15	TRBV5-4	NA
TGTGCCAGCAGCACACACAACCGCCCAGGGATTACTGAAGCTTTCTTT	CASSTHNRPGITEAFF	TRBJ1-1	NA	16	TRBV27	NA
TGTGCCAGCAGTGTAGCAGGGGCCCACTATAACTATGGCTACACCTTC	CASSVAGAHYNYGYTF	TRBJ1-2	NA	16	TRBV28	NA
TGTGCCAGCAGCGTACTAGCGGGAGGGAGCACAGATACGCAGTATTTT	CASSVLAGGSTDTQYF	TRBJ2-3	TRBD2	16	TRBV9	once
TGTGCCAGCAGCATCGTTGGCGGGATAATGTACGAGCAGTACTTC	CASSIVGGIMYEQYF	TRBJ2-7	NA	15	TRBV14	NA
TGTGCCAGCAGTTTGTTGGGGCGGCATCAGCCCCAGCATTTT	CASSLLGRHQPQHF	TRBJ1-5	NA	14	TRBV28	few
TGTGCCAGCAGCCTGGGCGGGACAGGACACTACGAGCAGTACTTC	CASSLGGTGHYEQYF	TRBJ2-7	TRBD1	15	TRBV27	once